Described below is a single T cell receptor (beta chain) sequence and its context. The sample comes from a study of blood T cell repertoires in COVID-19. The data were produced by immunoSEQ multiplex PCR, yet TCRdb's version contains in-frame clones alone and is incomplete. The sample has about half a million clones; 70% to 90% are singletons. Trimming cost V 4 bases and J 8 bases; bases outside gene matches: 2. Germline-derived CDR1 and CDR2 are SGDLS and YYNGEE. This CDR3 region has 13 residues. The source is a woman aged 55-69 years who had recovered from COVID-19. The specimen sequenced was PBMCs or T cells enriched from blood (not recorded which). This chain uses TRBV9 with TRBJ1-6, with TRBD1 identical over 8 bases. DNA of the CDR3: TGTGCCAGCAGCCAGGGACAGGATTCACCCCTCCACTTT. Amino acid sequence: CASSQGQDSPLHF.